These T cell receptor beta chains were read from a single sample in a study of the immune and genomic landscape of osteosarcoma. Generated by immunoSEQ multiplex PCR, the TCRdb table keeps only in-frame clones and is missing some. The sample has about 5,100 clones, over 65% seen once. The sample comprised osteosarcoma tumor tissue from the lung. The receptors here all came from a human donor with osteosarcoma. Each CDR3 is given with its conserved first and last residue. The D gene is left open where the match is weak. The size entry is marked missing in some rows and otherwise reads once, few, many or a size class.

NA | TRBD2 | TRBJ2-7 | TRBV14 | CASSRFSGSYRAGHEQYF | TGTGCCAGCAGCCGATTTAGCGGGAGTTACCGAGCGGGCCACGAGCAGTACTTC
few | TRBD2 | TRBJ2-3 | TRBV5-4 | CASSSKRDPANTQYF | TGTGCCAGCAGCTCAAAGCGGGACCCGGCAAATACGCAGTATTTT
NA | NA | TRBJ2-3 | TRBV2 | CASRERPRPDTQYF | TGTGCCAGCAGAGAGCGACCGAGGCCAGATACGCAGTATTTT
NA | TRBD2 | TRBJ2-1 | TRBV5-1 | CASSSGLAGGGEQFF | TGCGCCAGCAGCTCAGGACTAGCGGGAGGGGGCGAGCAGTTCTTC
few | NA | TRBJ1-2 | TRBV10-3 | CAISESGHYGYTF | TGTGCCATCAGTGAGTCAGGGCACTATGGCTACACCTTC
NA | NA | TRBJ2-7 | TRBV5-1 | CASSESGTYSYEQYF | TGCGCCAGCAGCGAGTCCGGGACTTACTCCTACGAGCAGTACTTC
few | NA | TRBJ2-5 | TRBV14 | CASSQAGGGLQAQYF | TGTGCCAGCAGCCAAGCGGGTGGCGGTCTCCAGGCCCAGTACTTC
once | NA | TRBJ1-3 | TRBV6-6 | CASSFAADTSGNTIYF | TGTGCCAGCAGTTTCGCAGCTGACACCTCTGGAAACACCATATATTTT
NA | NA | TRBJ2-2 | TRBV5-6 | CASSLWQGGTGELFF | TGTGCCAGCAGCTTGTGGCAGGGGGGCACCGGGGAGCTGTTTTTT
NA | NA | TRBJ2-7 | TRBV18 | CASSVTPADGEQYF | TGTGCCAGCTCCGTAACACCGGCGGACGGCGAGCAGTACTTC
few | TRBD2 | TRBJ2-7 | TRBV5-1 | CASSPGLAEPPYEQYF | TGCGCCAGCAGCCCGGGACTAGCGGAACCACCCTACGAGCAGTACTTC
once | TRBD2 | TRBJ2-7 | TRBV12-5 | CASGLYSGVNLGYEQYF | TGTGCTAGTGGTTTGTATAGCGGGGTCAACCTGGGGTACGAGCAGTACTTC
few | TRBD1 | TRBJ1-2 | TRBV7-9 | CASSQDRVTYGYTF | TGTGCCAGCAGCCAGGACAGGGTGACATATGGCTACACCTTC
NA | TRBD1 | TRBJ2-3 | TRBV6-1 | CASIRGQGADTQYF | TGTGCCAGCATCAGGGGGCAAGGGGCAGATACGCAGTATTTT
NA | TRBD1 | TRBJ1-2 | TRBV28 | CASRENRGRNYGYTF | TGTGCCAGCAGGGAGAACAGGGGAAGGAACTATGGCTACACCTTC
NA | TRBD2 | TRBJ2-3 | TRBV5-4 | CASSSQRDPTDTQYF | TGTGCCAGCAGCTCTCAGCGGGACCCCACAGATACGCAGTATTTT
NA | NA | TRBJ1-2 | TRBV4-1 | CASSQINREEYGYTF | TGCGCCAGCAGCCAAATAAACAGGGAGGAGTATGGCTACACCTTC
NA | NA | TRBJ2-1 | TRBV25-1 | CASSEWVNEQFF | TGTGCCAGCAGTGAGTGGGTCAATGAGCAGTTCTTC
NA | TRBD1 | TRBJ1-2 | TRBV6-5 | CASSSGQGSDGYTF | TGTGCCAGCAGTTCGGGACAGGGCTCGGATGGCTACACCTTC
NA | NA | TRBJ2-7 | TRBV6-1 | CASIRGPLQGYEQYF | TGTGCCAGCATCCGAGGTCCGCTACAAGGCTACGAGCAGTACTTC
NA | NA | TRBJ2-6 | TRBV7-2 | CASSPASGANVLTF | TGTGCCAGCAGCCCCGCCTCTGGGGCCAACGTCCTGACTTTC
NA | NA | TRBJ1-1 | TRBV29-1 | CSVERQLFEAFF | TGCAGCGTTGAAAGACAGCTTTTTGAAGCTTTCTTT
NA | TRBD1 | TRBJ1-3 | TRBV7-2 | CASSPTGAGNTIYF | TGTGCCAGCAGCCCGACAGGGGCTGGAAACACCATATATTTT
once | NA | TRBJ2-1 | TRBV27 | CASSLAGAGWNEQFF | TGTGCCAGCAGTTTAGCAGGGGCGGGTTGGAATGAGCAGTTCTTC
NA | TRBD1 | TRBJ1-5 | TRBV30 | CAFHRGGVSNQPQHF | TGTGCCTTTCACAGGGGGGGGGTTAGCAATCAGCCCCAGCATTTT
NA | TRBD1 | TRBJ1-1 | TRBV14 | CASSPQGANTEAFF | TGTGCCAGCAGCCCACAGGGGGCAAACACTGAAGCTTTCTTT
NA | TRBD1 | TRBJ1-2 | TRBV6-6 | CASSYRDRVFGYTF | TGTGCCAGCAGTTACCGGGACAGGGTTTTTGGCTACACCTTC
NA | NA | TRBJ2-7 | TRBV4-1 | CASSQVWLAFSYEQYF | TGCGCCAGCAGCCAAGTCTGGCTAGCGTTCTCCTACGAGCAGTACTTC
NA | TRBD2 | TRBJ2-2 | TRBV6-5 | CASSPMGLEGGELFF | TGTGCCAGCAGCCCAATGGGACTAGAAGGCGGGGAGCTGTTTTTT
NA | TRBD1 | TRBJ1-5 | TRBV12-5 | CASGLVPDGQGIVGNQPQHF | TGTGCTAGTGGTTTGGTGCCCGATGGACAGGGGATTGTTGGCAATCAGCCCCAGCATTTT
NA | NA | TRBJ2-1 | TRBV7-8 | CASSLAQGSYNEQFF | TGTGCCAGCAGCTTAGCTCAGGGATCCTACAATGAGCAGTTCTTC
NA | NA | TRBJ1-4 | TRBV10-3 | CAISDSATNEKLFF | TGTGCCATCAGCGACAGTGCAACTAATGAAAAACTGTTTTTT
NA | TRBD2 | TRBJ2-3 | TRBV4-1 | CASSRAGATDTQYF | TGCGCCAGCAGCCGCGCGGGAGCAACAGATACGCAGTATTTT
NA | NA | TRBJ2-2 | TRBV19 | CASSIETRGTGELFF | TGTGCCAGTAGTATAGAAACCAGGGGAACCGGGGAGCTGTTTTTT
NA | TRBD1 | TRBJ1-6 | TRBV19 | CASSYRGTADNSPLHF | TGTGCCAGTAGTTATAGAGGGACAGCGGATAATTCACCCCTCCACTTT
NA | NA | TRBJ2-2 | TRBV7-2 | CASSPGRFAGELFF | TGTGCCAGCAGCCCCGGACGGTTCGCCGGGGAGCTGTTTTTT
NA | NA | TRBJ2-3 | TRBV6-5 | CASSLQGGSDTQYF | TGTGCCAGCAGTCTTCAGGGGGGGTCAGATACGCAGTATTTT
NA | TRBD1 | TRBJ2-7 | TRBV13 | CASQGQGGNEQYF | TGTGCCAGCCAAGGACAGGGGGGAAACGAGCAGTACTTC
NA | NA | TRBJ2-2 | TRBV2 | CASSNSGNTGELFF | TGTGCCAGCAGCAATAGCGGAAACACCGGGGAGCTGTTTTTT
NA | TRBD2 | TRBJ2-5 | TRBV11-1 | CASSLTAGNQETQYF | TGTGCCAGCAGCTTAACAGCGGGGAACCAAGAGACCCAGTACTTC
NA | NA | TRBJ1-4 | TRBV11-2 | CASSLGTFATNEKLFF | TGTGCCAGCAGCTTAGGAACGTTTGCAACTAATGAAAAACTGTTTTTT
NA | NA | TRBJ1-4 | TRBV6-5 | CASTSGGKLFF | TGTGCCAGCACGTCCGGGGGAAAACTGTTTTTT
once | NA | TRBJ2-5 | TRBV18 | CASSPTALYQETQYF | TGTGCCAGCTCACCGACAGCACTGTACCAAGAGACCCAGTACTTC
NA | NA | TRBJ2-1 | TRBV27 | CASSPARGSSYNEQFF | TGTGCCAGCAGCCCGGCCAGAGGAAGCTCCTACAATGAGCAGTTCTTC
NA | TRBD1 | TRBJ1-3 | TRBV19 | CASSILGQGGNTIYF | TGTGCCAGTAGTATTCTGGGACAGGGTGGAAACACCATATATTTT
NA | TRBD2 | TRBJ2-7 | TRBV6-6 | CASRLTSGLHNEQYF | TGTGCCAGCAGACTTACTAGCGGCTTGCACAACGAGCAGTACTTC
NA | TRBD1 | TRBJ1-1 | TRBV4-2 | CASSPGQGEYTEAFF | TGTGCCAGCAGCCCCGGACAGGGGGAATACACTGAAGCTTTCTTT
NA | TRBD1 | TRBJ2-7 | TRBV7-6 | CASSGGTGVHEQYF | TGTGCCAGCAGCGGAGGGACAGGGGTACACGAGCAGTACTTC
few | NA | TRBJ1-2 | TRBV9 | CASSVDLGFDYTF | TGTGCCAGCAGCGTGGACTTGGGGTTTGACTACACCTTC
NA | NA | TRBJ1-4 | TRBV4-2 | CASSPWVRGDEKLFF | TGTGCCAGCAGCCCCTGGGTTAGGGGAGATGAAAAACTGTTTTTT
NA | TRBD2 | TRBJ2-5 | TRBV6-5 | CASTMREKETQYF | TGTGCCAGCACGATGCGGGAGAAAGAGACCCAGTACTTC
NA | TRBD1 | TRBJ1-2 | TRBV28 | CASSVTGSGYTF | TGTGCCAGCAGTGTGACAGGGTCTGGCTACACCTTC